Shown below are 19 T cell receptor beta chains from a single sample sequenced in a study of cytomegalovirus exposure and HLA in healthy donors. Primers included in the PCR were 60 Vbeta and 13 Jbeta primers. The method was immunoSEQ multiplex PCR; TCRdb's version includes in-frame clones alone and lacks a portion of them. The profile shows a few hundred thousand clones, approximately 80% of them singletons. Sequencing input: PBMCs. All receptors derive from a man aged 25-45 years in good health and CMV-seronegative.

The rearrangement links TRBV19 to TRBJ1-6; 7 positions agree with TRBD1. V dropped 3 bases and J dropped 10; count of bases not matched to a gene: 9. Germline V gene data show CDR1 as LNHDA and CDR2 as SQIVND (reference sequence). The CDR3 has 15 residues. CDR3 residues: CASSIGQGVGSPLHF. CDR3 in DNA: TGTGCCAGTAGTATTGGGCAGGGGGTCGGATCACCCCTCCACTTT.

The chain combines TRBV7-8 with TRBJ2-1; D may be TRBD1 (6 bases). Trimming stripped 4 bases from V and 9 bases from J, with 19 bases between. The CDR3 totals 15 residues. Per germline, CDR1 SGHVS and CDR2 FQNEAQ. The CDR3 DNA follows: TGTGCCAGCAGCTCTACAGGGTCCACCTCGGGTGAGCAGTTCTTC. Translation: CASSSTGSTSGEQFF.

The chain couples TRBV6-1 to TRBJ2-7; tentative D call: TRBD2 (5 bases). V shed 2 bases and J shed 2 bases, with 16 bases lying between them. The CDR3 contains 16 residues. Per germline, CDR1 MNHNS and CDR2 SASEGT. Written as DNA, the CDR3 is TGTGCCAGCAGTGAATCTCTCCCGGGATTTGCCTACGAGCAGTACTTC. Translated, it gives CASSESLPGFAYEQYF.

J is TRBJ2-7 and V is TRBV5-1; D might be TRBD1 (5 bases). CDR3 length: 13 residues. Trimming removed 4 bases at V and 0 bases at J, with 8 bases between. CDR1 is SGHRS, CDR2 YFSETQ, per germline. CDR3 in DNA: TGCGCCAGCAGCCCAGGGCGCTCCTACGAGCAGTACTTC. Encoded protein: CASSPGRSYEQYF.

In its sample, this clone was seen a few times. The chain has TRBV6-5 and TRBJ2-7; 9 bases line up with TRBD2. With V trimmed by 2 bases and J by 2 bases, 4 bases remained unmatched. CDR1 and CDR2 (germline): MNHEY, SVGAGI. The CDR3 is 15 amino acids. The CDR3 coding sequence is TGTGCCAGCAGTTACCCCGCGGGGGGGACCTACGAGCAGTACTTC. It translates to CASSYPAGGTYEQYF.

The chain is built from TRBV2 and TRBJ1-2, with D tentatively TRBD1 (6 bases). Between the trimmed V and J ends, which lost 10 bases and 6 bases, there was a span of 15 bases. CDR1 and CDR2 from the germline V gene are SNHLY and FYNNEI. This CDR3 comprises 12 residues. The CDR3 reads CATGGQSNGYTF. The CDR3 nucleotides read TGTGCCACCGGGGGGCAGTCGAATGGCTACACCTTC.

This sequence joins TRBV4-1 and TRBJ2-1; TRBD2 agrees at 11 bases. Per germline, CDR1 MGHRA and CDR2 YSYEKL. This CDR3 contains 17 residues. V lost 2 bases and J lost 7; bases outside the gene matches: 10. The CDR3 nucleotides are TGCGCCAGCAGCCAATTGCCCGGGACTAGCGGTATTAATGAGCAGTTCTTC. This gives the protein CASSQLPGTSGINEQFF.

This chain uses TRBV6-6 with TRBJ2-7; TRBD1 matches 8 bases. This CDR3 spans 15 amino acids. From germline, CDR1 is MNHNY and CDR2 SVGAGI (reference sequence). J gave up 6 bases and V 0 bases, and 7 bases lay outside the gene matches. CDR3 nucleotide sequence: TGTGCCAGCAGTTACTCAAGGCAGGGGGCTTCCGAGCAGTACTTC. This codes for CASSYSRQGASEQYF.

This chain uses TRBV18 with TRBJ2-7; D uncertain. The CDR3 is made up of 15 amino acids. Germline CDR1 is KGHSH and CDR2 is LQKENI. With 0 bases removed from V and 2 bases from J, the gap between germline ends came to 11 bases. CDR3 bases: TGTGCCAGCTCACCACCGACTGGAGACCCCTACGAGCAGTACTTC. It specifies CASSPPTGDPYEQYF.

CDR3 in amino acids: CASSKTGYDEQFF. CDR3 coding DNA: TGCGCCAGCAGCAAGACAGGGTATGATGAGCAGTTCTTC. V is TRBV5-1 and J is TRBJ2-1; 7 nucleotides agree with TRBD1. The CDR3 spans 13 residues. Looked up from germline, CDR1 is SGHRS and CDR2 is YFSETQ. V shed 4 bases, J shed 8 bases, and the junction held 6 bases outside the gene matches.

This chain uses TRBV13 with TRBJ2-2; 7 bases are a match to TRBD1. This CDR3 has 14 amino acids. The germline V gene has CDR1 PRHDT and CDR2 FYEKMQ (reference sequence). The V and J ends lost 4 bases and 7 bases, in that order; junction bases with no gene match: 6. DNA of the CDR3: TGTGCCAGCAGCTCGGACAGGAAGGTCGGGGAGCTGTTTTTT. Protein: CASSSDRKVGELFF.

Note on this clone: Likely a read error: the CDR3 ends without its conserved phenylalanine or tryptophan. The V and J genes are TRBV6-1 and TRBJ1-2, with TRBD1 identical over 7 bases. Unmatched junction bases numbered 10, after V lost 1 base and J lost 8 bases. Germline CDR1 and CDR2: MNHNS and SASEGT. The CDR3 loop spans 15 amino acids. CDR3 in amino acids: CASSEGTGETAGYTS. CDR3 bases: TGTGCCAGCAGTGAAGGGACAGGAGAAACTGCGGGCTACACCTCC.

The rearrangement links TRBV5-6 to TRBJ2-5; 7 bases match TRBD1. The CDR3 length is 12 residues. V lost 8 bases and J lost 2; bases outside the gene matches: 3. The V gene's germline CDR1 is SGHDT and CDR2 YYEEEE. The CDR3 DNA reads as TGTGCCAGGGTGACAGGGCAAGAGACCCAGTACTTC. This codes for CARVTGQETQYF.

The CDR3 sequence: CASRGGQGVAFF. CDR3 DNA: TGTGCCAGCCGGGGGGGACAGGGGGTGGCTTTCTTT. The gene calls are TRBV27 and TRBJ1-1, with TRBD1 matching over 11 bases. The CDR3 consists of 12 residues. V shed 8 bases, J shed 11 bases, and the junction held 7 bases outside the gene matches. Germline V CDR1 and CDR2: MNHEY, SMNVEV (reference sequence).

The V and J genes are TRBV19 and TRBJ2-1; 10 bases align to TRBD2. Looked up from germline, CDR1 is LNHDA and CDR2 is SQIVND (reference sequence). This CDR3 contains 17 residues. V lost 4 bases to trimming and J lost 4 bases; unmatched junction nucleotides: 10. Written as DNA, the CDR3 is TGTGCCAGTAGTAAGCGGGGGGGCCGCCCAGTGTACAATGAGCAGTTCTTC. Its protein is CASSKRGGRPVYNEQFF.

This chain connects TRBV7-9 to TRBJ2-7, with D maybe TRBD1 (6 bases). The germline V gene encodes CDR1 SEHNR and CDR2 FQNEAQ (reference sequence). This CDR3 spans 15 amino acids. V dropped 4 bases and J dropped 4 bases, with 17 bases sitting between them. The CDR3 sequence is CASSSVQGPEYEQYF. In DNA, the CDR3 is TGTGCCAGCAGCTCAGTCCAGGGGCCCGAATACGAGCAGTACTTC. The entire variable domain, with the rest obtained from reference TRBV7-9 and TRBJ2-7, is as follows: DTGVSQNPRHKITKRGQNVTFRCDPISEHNRLYWYRQTLGQGPEFLTYFQNEAQLEKSRLLSDRFSAERPKGSFSTLEIQRTEQGDSAMYLCASSSVQGPEYEQYFGPGTRLTVT.

The chain has TRBV6-5 and TRBJ1-1, with 7 bases identical to TRBD1. Trimming took 4 bases from V and 7 from J; bases not matched to a gene: 6. The V gene's germline CDR1 is MNHEY and CDR2 SVGAGI. This CDR3 contains 13 residues. For the CDR3, the DNA is TGTGCCAGCAGTTCACACCAGGGGGATGAAGCTTTCTTT. Residues: CASSSHQGDEAFF.

This chain connects TRBV28 to TRBJ1-6; D ambiguous. V gave up 6 bases and J gave up 5 bases, with 14 bases separating them. From germline, CDR1 is MDHEN and CDR2 SYDVKM. The CDR3 consists of 15 residues. The CDR3: CASRSVTGHNSPLHF. The CDR3 DNA reads TGTGCCAGCAGGTCCGTGACGGGTCATAATTCACCCCTCCACTTT.

The chain has TRBV27 and TRBJ1-1; D call uncertain. Looked up from germline, CDR1 is MNHEY and CDR2 is SMNVEV (reference sequence). Trimming took off 4 bases at V and 1 base at J, with 13 bases between the two ends. The CDR3 runs 15 residues. CDR3 sequence (DNA): TGTGCCAGCAGTTCCGCGAGGTCGGCGAACACTGAAGCTTTCTTT. It specifies CASSSARSANTEAFF.